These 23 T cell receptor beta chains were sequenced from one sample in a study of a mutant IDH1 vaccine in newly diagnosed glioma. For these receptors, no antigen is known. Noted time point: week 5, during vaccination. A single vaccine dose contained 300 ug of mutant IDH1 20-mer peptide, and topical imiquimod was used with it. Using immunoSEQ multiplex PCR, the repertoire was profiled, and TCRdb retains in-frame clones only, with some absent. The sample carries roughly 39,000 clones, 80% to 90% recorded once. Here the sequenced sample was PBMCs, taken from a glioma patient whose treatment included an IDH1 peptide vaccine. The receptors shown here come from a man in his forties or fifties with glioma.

The CDR3 reads CASSNQGYEQYF. Written as DNA, the CDR3 is TGTGCCAGCTCAAATCAGGGTTACGAGCAGTACTTC. The V call is TRBV18, the J call TRBJ2-7; tentatively, D is TRBD1 (5 bases). V was trimmed by 5 bases and J by 4 bases, leaving 9 bases between them. Per germline, CDR1 KGHSH and CDR2 LQKENI. This CDR3 has 12 amino acids.

The CDR3 spells CASSLNPTTGNTIYF. The CDR3 bases are TGTGCCAGCAGCTTAAATCCGACGACTGGAAACACCATATATTTT. The chain uses TRBV7-9 and TRBJ1-3; D gene ambiguous. V lost 2 bases, J lost 2 bases, and 10 bases lay in between. Germline V gives CDR1 SEHNR, CDR2 FQNEAQ (reference sequence). This CDR3 comprises 15 residues.

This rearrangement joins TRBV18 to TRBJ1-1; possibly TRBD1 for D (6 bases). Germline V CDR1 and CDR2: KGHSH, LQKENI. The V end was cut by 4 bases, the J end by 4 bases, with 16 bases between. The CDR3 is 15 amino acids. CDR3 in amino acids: CASSRQQGTSTEAFF. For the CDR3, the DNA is TGTGCCAGCTCACGGCAGCAGGGGACGAGCACTGAAGCTTTCTTT.

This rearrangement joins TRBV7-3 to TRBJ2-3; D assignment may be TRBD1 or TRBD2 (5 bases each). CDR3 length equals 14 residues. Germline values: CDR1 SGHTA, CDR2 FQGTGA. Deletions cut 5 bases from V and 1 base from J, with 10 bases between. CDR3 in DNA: TGTGCCAGCAGCGGGGGACGGGGCACAGATACGCAGTATTTT. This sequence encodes CASSGGRGTDTQYF.

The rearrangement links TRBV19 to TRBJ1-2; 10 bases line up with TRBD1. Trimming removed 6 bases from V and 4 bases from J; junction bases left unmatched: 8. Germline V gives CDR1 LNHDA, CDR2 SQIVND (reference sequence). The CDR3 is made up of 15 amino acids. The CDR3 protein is CASRYRDRGVYGYTF. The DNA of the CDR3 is TGTGCCAGTAGATACCGGGACAGGGGCGTCTATGGCTACACCTTC. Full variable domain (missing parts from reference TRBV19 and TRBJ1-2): DGGITQSPKYLFRKEGQNVTLSCEQNLNHDAMYWYRQDPGQGLRLIYYSQIVNDFQKGDIAEGYSVSREKKESFPLTVTSAQKNPTAFYLCASRYRDRGVYGYTFGSGTRLTVV.

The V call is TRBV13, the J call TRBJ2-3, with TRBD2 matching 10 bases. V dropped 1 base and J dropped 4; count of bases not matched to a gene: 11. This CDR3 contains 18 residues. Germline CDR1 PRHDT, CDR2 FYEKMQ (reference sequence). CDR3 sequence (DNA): TGTGCCAGCAGCTTAGTGGGGCTAGCGGGAGTACACGCAGATACGCAGTATTTT. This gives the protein CASSLVGLAGVHADTQYF.

The chain's CDR3 is CAISESSGRSGDTQYF. CDR3 DNA sequence: TGTGCCATCAGTGAGTCTAGCGGGAGATCTGGAGATACGCAGTATTTT. The V and J genes are TRBV10-3 and TRBJ2-3; 9 nucleotides agree with TRBD2. The CDR3 has 16 residues. V trimming: 0 bases; J trimming: 5 bases; junction bases outside the gene matches: 6. The germline gives CDR1 ENHRY, CDR2 SYGVKD.

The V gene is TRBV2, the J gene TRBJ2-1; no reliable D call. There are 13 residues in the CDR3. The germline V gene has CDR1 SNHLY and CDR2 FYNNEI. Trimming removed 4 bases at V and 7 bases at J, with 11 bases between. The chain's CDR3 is CASSGPVGNEQFF. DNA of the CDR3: TGTGCCAGCAGTGGACCGGTGGGGAATGAGCAGTTCTTC.

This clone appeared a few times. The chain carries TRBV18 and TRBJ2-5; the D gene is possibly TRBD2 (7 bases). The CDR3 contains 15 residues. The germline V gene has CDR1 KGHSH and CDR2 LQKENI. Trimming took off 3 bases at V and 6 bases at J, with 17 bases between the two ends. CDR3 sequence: CASSPGQGSGKTQYF. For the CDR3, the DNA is TGTGCCAGCTCACCGGGGCAGGGGAGCGGGAAGACCCAGTACTTC.

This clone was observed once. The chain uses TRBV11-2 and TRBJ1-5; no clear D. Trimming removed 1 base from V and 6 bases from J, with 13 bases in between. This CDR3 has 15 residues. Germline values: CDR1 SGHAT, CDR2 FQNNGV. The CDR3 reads CASSLVARDGQPQHF. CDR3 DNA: TGTGCCAGCAGCTTAGTGGCCCGGGATGGTCAGCCCCAGCATTTT. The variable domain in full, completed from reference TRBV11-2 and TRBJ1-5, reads EAGVAQSPRYKIIEKRQSVAFWCNPISGHATLYWYQQILGQGPKLLIQFQNNGVVDDSQLPKDRFSAERLKGVDSTLKIQPAKLEDSAVYLCASSLVARDGQPQHFGDGTRLSIL.

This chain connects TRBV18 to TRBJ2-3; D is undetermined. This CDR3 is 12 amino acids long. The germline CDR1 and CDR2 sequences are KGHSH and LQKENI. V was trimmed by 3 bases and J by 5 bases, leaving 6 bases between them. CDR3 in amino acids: CASSPDGDTQYF. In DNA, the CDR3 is TGTGCCAGCTCACCGGACGGAGATACGCAGTATTTT.

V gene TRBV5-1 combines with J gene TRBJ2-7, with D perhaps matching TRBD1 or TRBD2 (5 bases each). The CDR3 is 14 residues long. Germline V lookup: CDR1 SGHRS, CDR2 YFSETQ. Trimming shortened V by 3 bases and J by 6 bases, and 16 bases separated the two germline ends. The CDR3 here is CASSSGGGDPEQYF. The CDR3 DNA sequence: TGCGCCAGCAGCTCGGGTGGGGGAGACCCCGAGCAGTACTTC. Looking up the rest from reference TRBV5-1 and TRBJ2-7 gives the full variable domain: KAGVTQTPRYLIKTRGQQVTLSCSPISGHRSVSWYQQTPGQGLQFLFEYFSETQRNKGNFPGRFSGRQFSNSRSEMNVSTLELGDSALYLCASSSGGGDPEQYFGPGTRLTVT.

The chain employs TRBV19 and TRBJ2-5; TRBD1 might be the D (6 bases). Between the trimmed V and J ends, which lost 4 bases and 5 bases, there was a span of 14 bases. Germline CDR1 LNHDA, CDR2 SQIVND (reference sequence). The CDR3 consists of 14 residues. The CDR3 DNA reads TGTGCCAGTAGTAGGTTACAGGGTTCGGAGACCCAGTACTTC. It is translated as CASSRLQGSETQYF. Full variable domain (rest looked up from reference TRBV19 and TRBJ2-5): DGGITQSPKYLFRKEGQNVTLSCEQNLNHDAMYWYRQDPGQGLRLIYYSQIVNDFQKGDIAEGYSVSREKKESFPLTVTSAQKNPTAFYLCASSRLQGSETQYFGPGTRLLVL.

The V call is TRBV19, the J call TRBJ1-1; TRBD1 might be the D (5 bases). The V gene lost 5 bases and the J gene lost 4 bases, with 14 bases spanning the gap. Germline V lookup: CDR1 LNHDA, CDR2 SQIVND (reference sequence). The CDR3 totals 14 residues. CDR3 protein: CASSYRAGVTEAFF. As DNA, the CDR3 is TGTGCCAGTAGTTACCGGGCGGGGGTCACTGAAGCTTTCTTT.

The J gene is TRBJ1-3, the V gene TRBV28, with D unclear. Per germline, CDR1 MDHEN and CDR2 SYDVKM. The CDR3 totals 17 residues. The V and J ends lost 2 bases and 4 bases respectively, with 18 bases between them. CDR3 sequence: CASSLILAGGSGNTIYF. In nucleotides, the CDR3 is TGTGCCAGCAGTTTAATTCTGGCAGGCGGGTCAGGAAACACCATATATTTT.

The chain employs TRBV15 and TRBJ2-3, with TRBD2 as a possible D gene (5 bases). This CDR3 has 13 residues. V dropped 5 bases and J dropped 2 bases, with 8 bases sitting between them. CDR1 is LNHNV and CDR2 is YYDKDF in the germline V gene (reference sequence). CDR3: CATSLGLTDTQYF. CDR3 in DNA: TGTGCCACCAGCCTCGGACTCACAGATACGCAGTATTTT.

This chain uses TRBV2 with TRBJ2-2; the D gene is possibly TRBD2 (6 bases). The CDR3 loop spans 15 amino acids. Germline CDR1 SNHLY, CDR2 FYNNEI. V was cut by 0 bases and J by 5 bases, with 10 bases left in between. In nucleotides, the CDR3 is TGTGCCAGCAGTGAAGCGCTTGCGGGGACCGGGGAGCTGTTTTTT. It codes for CASSEALAGTGELFF.

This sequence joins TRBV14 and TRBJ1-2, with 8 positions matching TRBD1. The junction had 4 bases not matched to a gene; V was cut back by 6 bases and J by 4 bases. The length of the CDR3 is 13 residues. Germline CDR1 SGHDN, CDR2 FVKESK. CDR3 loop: CASSDRGSYGYTF. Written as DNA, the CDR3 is TGTGCCAGCAGTGACAGGGGAAGCTATGGCTACACCTTC. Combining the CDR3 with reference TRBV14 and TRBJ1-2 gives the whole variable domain EAGVTQFPSHSVIEKGQTVTLRCDPISGHDNLYWYRRVMGKEIKFLLHFVKESKQDESGMPNNRFLAERTGGTYSTLKVQPAELEDSGVYFCASSDRGSYGYTFGSGTRLTVV.

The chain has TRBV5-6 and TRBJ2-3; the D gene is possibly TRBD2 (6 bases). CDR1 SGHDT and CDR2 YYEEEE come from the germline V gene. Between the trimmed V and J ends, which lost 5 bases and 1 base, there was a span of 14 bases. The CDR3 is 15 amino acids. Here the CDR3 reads CASSPAGRGTDTQYF. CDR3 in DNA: TGTGCCAGCAGTCCCGCCGGGAGAGGCACAGATACGCAGTATTTT.

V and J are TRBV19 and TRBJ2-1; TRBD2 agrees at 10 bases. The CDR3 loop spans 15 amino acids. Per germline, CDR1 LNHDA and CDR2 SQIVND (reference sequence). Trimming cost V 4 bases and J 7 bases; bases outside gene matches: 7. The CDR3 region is CASSTSSGSINEQFF. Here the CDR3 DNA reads TGTGCCAGTAGTACATCTAGCGGGAGTATAAATGAGCAGTTCTTC.

The DNA of the CDR3 is TGTGCCAGCAGCTATGGGGCGCGGGATGAAAAACTGTTTTTT. It specifies CASSYGARDEKLFF. The gene calls are TRBV5-4 and TRBJ1-4; D is possibly TRBD1 (5 bases). Germline V gene sequence: CDR1 SGHNT, CDR2 YYREEE (reference sequence). V shed 3 bases and J shed 6 bases, with 12 bases lying between them. The CDR3 is 14 amino acids.

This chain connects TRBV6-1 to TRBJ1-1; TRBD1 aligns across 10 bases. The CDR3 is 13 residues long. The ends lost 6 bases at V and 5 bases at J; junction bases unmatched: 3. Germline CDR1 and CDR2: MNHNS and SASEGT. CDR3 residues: CASSDRGRTEAFF. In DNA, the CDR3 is TGTGCCAGCAGCGACAGGGGGCGTACTGAAGCTTTCTTT.

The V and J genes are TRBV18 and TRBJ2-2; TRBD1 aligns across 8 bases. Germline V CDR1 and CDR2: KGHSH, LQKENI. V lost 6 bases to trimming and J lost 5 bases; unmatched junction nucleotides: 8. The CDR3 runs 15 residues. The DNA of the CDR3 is TGTGCCAGCTCCCTTGGACAGGGACGGACCGGGGAGCTGTTTTTT. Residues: CASSLGQGRTGELFF.